This TCR beta chain was captured in a study of CD8 T cells in Susac syndrome. RNA was extracted with the RNeasy kit, and a quantity of roughly 0.5 to 1 ug was reverse transcribed using random hexamers. It was immunoSEQ multiplex PCR that amplified TCR beta CDR3 across 54 Vbeta and 13 Jbeta. TCRdb itself ran the immunoSEQ multiplex PCR reads through MiXCR, one entry per CDR3 protein. This table has about 300,000 distinct CDR3 sequences, roughly nine tenths appearing once. This CDR3 is 12 amino acids long. Germline V gene sequence: CDR1 SGHRS, CDR2 YFSETQ. The ends were cut back, 5 bases at V and 0 bases at J, with 2 bases in the middle.

This TCR was sampled from a human donor with multiple sclerosis. The rearrangement uses TRBV5-1 and TRBJ2-2; D uncertain. Source material: CD4+ T cells from PBMCs. CDR3 nucleotide sequence: TGCGCCAGCAGGGCGAACACCGGGGAGCTGTTTTTT. Protein: CASRANTGELFF.